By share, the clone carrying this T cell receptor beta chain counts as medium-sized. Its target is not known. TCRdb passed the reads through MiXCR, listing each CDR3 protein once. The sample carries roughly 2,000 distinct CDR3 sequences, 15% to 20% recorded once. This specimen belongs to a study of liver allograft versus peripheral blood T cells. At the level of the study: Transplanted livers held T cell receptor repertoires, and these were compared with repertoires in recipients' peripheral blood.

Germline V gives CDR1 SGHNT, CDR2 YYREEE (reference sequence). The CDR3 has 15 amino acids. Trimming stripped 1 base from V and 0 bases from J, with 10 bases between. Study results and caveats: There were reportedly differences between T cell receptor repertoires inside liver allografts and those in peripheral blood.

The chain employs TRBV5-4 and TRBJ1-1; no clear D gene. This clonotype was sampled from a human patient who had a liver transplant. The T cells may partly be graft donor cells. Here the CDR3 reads CASSLIEGLNTEAFF. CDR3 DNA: TGTGCCAGCAGCTTGATTGAGGGCCTGAACACTGAAGCTTTCTTT.